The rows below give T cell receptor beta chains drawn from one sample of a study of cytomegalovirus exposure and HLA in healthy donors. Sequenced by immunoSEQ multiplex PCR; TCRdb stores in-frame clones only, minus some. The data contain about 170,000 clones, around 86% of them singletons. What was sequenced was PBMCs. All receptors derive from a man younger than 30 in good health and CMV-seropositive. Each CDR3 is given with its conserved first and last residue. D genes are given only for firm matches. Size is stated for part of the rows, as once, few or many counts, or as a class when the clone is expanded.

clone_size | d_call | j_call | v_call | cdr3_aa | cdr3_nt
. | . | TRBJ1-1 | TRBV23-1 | CASSPVAFF | TGCGCCAGCAGCCCAGTAGCTTTCTTT
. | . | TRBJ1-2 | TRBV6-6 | CASRANYGYTF | TGTGCCAGCAGAGCGAATTATGGCTACACCTTC
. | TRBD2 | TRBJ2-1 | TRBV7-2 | CASTVAGGYNEQFF | TGTGCCAGCACCGTAGCGGGGGGCTACAATGAGCAGTTCTTC
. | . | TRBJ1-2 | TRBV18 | CASSPMTLAFTYGYTF | TGTGCCAGCTCACCGATGACACTTGCCTTTACCTATGGCTACACCTTC
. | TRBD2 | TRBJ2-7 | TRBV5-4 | CAFGTSGSYEQYF | TGTGCCTTTGGAACTAGCGGAAGTTACGAGCAGTACTTC
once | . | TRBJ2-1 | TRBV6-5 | CASSYGRGFEQFF | TGTGCCAGCAGTTACGGCCGGGGTTTCGAGCAGTTCTTC
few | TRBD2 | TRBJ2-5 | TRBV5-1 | CASSFGSGGAKETQYF | TGCGCCAGCAGCTTCGGTAGCGGGGGGGCTAAAGAGACCCAGTACTTC
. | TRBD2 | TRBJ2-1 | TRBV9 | CASSGPGLAGVSEGYNEQFF | TGTGCCAGCAGCGGTCCGGGACTAGCGGGAGTCTCGGAGGGTTACAATGAGCAGTTCTTC
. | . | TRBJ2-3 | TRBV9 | CASSVEVEVLLDTQYF | TGTGCCAGCAGCGTAGAGGTCGAGGTGCTTCTCGATACGCAGTATTTT
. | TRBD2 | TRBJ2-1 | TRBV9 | CASSVVAGGFTYNEQFF | TGTGCCAGCAGCGTTGTGGCGGGGGGGTTCACTTACAATGAGCAGTTCTTC
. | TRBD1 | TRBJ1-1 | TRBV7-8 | CASSLVRGQQAFF | TGTGCCAGCAGCTTAGTTCGGGGACAGCAAGCTTTCTTT
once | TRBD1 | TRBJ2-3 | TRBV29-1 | CSVEGGYKADTQYF | TGCAGCGTCGAAGGGGGCTACAAGGCAGATACGCAGTATTTT
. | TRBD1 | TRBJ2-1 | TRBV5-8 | CASSFYRGRGQNEQFF | TGTGCCAGCAGCTTTTACAGGGGGCGGGGGCAAAATGAGCAGTTCTTC
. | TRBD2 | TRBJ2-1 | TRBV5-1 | CASGLAGNEQFF | TGCGCCAGCGGGCTAGCGGGGAATGAGCAGTTCTTC
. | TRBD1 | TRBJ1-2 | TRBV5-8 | CASSPPGQGKGYTF | TGTGCCAGCAGCCCACCCGGACAGGGGAAGGGCTACACCTTC
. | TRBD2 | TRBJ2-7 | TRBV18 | CASSPNREGEQYF | TGTGCCAGCTCCCCGAATCGGGAGGGGGAGCAGTACTTC
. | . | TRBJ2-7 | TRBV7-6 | CASSSGDSLAGVSYEQYF | TGTGCCAGCAGCTCGGGGGACAGCCTGGCCGGAGTAAGTTACGAGCAGTACTTC
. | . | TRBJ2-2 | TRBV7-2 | CASSRGNWGTGELFF | TGTGCCAGCAGCCGAGGGAACTGGGGCACCGGGGAGCTGTTTTTT
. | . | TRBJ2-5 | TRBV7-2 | CASSGGGETQYF | TGTGCCAGCAGCGGGGGAGGAGAGACCCAGTACTTC
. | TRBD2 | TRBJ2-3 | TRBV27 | CASSLLAGDDTQYF | TGTGCCAGCAGTTTGCTAGCGGGGGATGATACGCAGTATTTT
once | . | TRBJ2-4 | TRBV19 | CASSIDGSVRGKNIQYF | TGTGCCAGTAGTATAGATGGGTCAGTACGGGGAAAAAACATTCAGTACTTC
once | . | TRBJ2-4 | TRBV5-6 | CASSSRGLGNIQYF | TGTGCCAGCAGCTCGCGGGGCCTGGGAAACATTCAGTACTTC
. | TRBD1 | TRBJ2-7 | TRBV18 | CASSPAGTGGSEQYF | TGTGCCAGCTCACCGGCCGGGACAGGGGGGTCCGAGCAGTACTTC
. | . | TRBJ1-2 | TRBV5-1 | CASSLGHVDYGYTF | TGCGCCAGCAGCTTGGGGCACGTGGACTATGGCTACACCTTC
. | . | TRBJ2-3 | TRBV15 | CATSVSTDTQYF | TGTGCCACTTCGGTCAGCACAGATACGCAGTATTTT
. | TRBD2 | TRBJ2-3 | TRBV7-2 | CASSLQSGGSGDTQYF | TGTGCCAGCAGCTTACAGAGCGGGGGGTCAGGAGATACGCAGTATTTT
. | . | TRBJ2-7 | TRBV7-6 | CASSLAVSSYEQYF | TGTGCCAGCAGCTTAGCTGTCAGCTCCTACGAGCAGTACTTC
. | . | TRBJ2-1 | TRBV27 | CASSEVTYNEQFF | TGTGCCAGCAGTGAGGTTACCTACAATGAGCAGTTCTTC